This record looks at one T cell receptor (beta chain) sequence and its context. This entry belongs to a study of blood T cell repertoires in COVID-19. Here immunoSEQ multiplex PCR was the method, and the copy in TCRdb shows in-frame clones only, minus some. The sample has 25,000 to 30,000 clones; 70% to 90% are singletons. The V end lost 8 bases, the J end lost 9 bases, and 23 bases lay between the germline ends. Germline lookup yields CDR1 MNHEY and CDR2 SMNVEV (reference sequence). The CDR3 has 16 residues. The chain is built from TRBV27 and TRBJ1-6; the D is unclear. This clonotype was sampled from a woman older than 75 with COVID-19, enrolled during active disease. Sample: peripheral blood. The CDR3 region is CASRAQFRGSGSPLHF. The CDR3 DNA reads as TGTGCCAGCCGCGCGCAGTTCCGGGGATCGGGTTCACCCCTCCACTTT.